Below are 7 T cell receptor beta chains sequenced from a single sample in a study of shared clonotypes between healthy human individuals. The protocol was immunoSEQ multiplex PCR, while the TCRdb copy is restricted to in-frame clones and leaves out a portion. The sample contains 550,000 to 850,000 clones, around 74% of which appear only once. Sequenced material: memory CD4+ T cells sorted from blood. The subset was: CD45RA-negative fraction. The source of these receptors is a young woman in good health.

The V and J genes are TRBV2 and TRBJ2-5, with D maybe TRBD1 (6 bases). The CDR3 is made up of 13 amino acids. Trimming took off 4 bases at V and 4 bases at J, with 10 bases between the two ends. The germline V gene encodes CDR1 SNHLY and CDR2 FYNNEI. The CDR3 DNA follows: TGTGCCAGCAGTGTACAGGGAAGAGAGACCCAGTACTTC. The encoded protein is CASSVQGRETQYF.

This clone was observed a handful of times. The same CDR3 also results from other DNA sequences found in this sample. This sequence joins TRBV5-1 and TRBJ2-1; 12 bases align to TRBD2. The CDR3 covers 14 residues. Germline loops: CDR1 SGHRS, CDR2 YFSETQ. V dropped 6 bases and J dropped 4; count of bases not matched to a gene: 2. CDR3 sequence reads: CASNLAGGYNEQFF. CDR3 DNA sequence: TGCGCCAGCAACCTAGCGGGAGGGTACAATGAGCAGTTCTTC.

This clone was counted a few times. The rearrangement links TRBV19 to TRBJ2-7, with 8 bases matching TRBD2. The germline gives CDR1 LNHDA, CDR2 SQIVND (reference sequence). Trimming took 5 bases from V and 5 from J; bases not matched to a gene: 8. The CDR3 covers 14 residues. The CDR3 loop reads CASSGAGGSHEQYF. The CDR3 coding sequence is TGTGCCAGTAGTGGGGCGGGAGGATCCCACGAGCAGTACTTC.

CDR3 nucleotide sequence: TGCGCCAGCAGCCCCACGGGGACCCCTGGTAAGAAGCTCCACTTT. This gives the protein CASSPTGTPGKKLHF. V gene TRBV5-1 combines with J gene TRBJ1-6; a weak D match, TRBD1 (5 bases). Trimming left V 4 bases short and J 16 bases short, with 24 bases between. Germline CDR1 reads SGHRS; CDR2 reads YFSETQ. CDR3 length: 15 residues. Supplemented by reference TRBV5-1 and TRBJ1-6, the full variable domain reads KAGVTQTPRYLIKTRGQQVTLSCSPISGHRSVSWYQQTPGQGLQFLFEYFSETQRNKGNFPGRFSGRQFSNSRSEMNVSTLELGDSALYLCASSPTGTPGKKLHFGNGTRLTVT.

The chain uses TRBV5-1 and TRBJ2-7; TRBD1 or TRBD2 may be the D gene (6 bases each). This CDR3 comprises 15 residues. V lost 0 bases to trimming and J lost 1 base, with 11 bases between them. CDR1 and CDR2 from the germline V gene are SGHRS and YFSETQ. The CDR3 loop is CASSLEVGGSYEQYF. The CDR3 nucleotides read TGCGCCAGCAGCTTGGAGGTAGGGGGGTCCTACGAGCAGTACTTC.

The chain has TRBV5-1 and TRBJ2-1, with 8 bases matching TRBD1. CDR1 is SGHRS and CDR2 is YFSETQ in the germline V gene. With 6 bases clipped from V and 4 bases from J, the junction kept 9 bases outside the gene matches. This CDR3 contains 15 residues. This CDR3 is CASNGQGGVYNEQFF. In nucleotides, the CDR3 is TGCGCCAGCAACGGACAGGGCGGCGTATACAATGAGCAGTTCTTC.

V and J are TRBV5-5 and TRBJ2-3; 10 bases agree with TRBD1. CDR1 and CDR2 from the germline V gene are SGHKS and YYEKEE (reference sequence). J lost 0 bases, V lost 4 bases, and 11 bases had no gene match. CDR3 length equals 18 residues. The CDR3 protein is CASSGGTGVGTSTDTQYF. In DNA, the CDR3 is TGTGCCAGCAGCGGAGGGACAGGGGTGGGGACTAGCACAGATACGCAGTATTTT. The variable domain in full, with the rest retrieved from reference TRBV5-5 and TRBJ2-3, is DAGVTQSPTHLIKTRGQQVTLRCSPISGHKSVSWYQQVLGQGPQFIFQYYEKEERGRGNFPDRFSARQFPNYSSELNVNALLLGDSALYLCASSGGTGVGTSTDTQYFGPGTRLTVL.